This T cell receptor beta chain was captured by sequencing in a study of human T cells and chemical hapten exposure. At the level of the study: Once 0.01% DPC had been applied to the upper back by patch test, readings were taken at 6 days.

The study, taken as a whole, reports: The study found that DPC sensitization did not change TCRs above 1 in 1000 frequency.

TCRdb passed the RACE reads through MiXCR, listing each CDR3 protein once. The sample has more than 45,000 distinct CDR3 sequences; around 12% are singletons. Concerning this clonotype: Antigen: not known.

Time point: patch test 3, about 24 weeks after DPC sensitization. Treatment indicated: therapeutic diphenylcyclopropenone sensitization with weekly scalp DPC. Blood sampling preceded each patch test application. The TCR comes from a man between 25 and 39 years old with alopecia areata. Some clones in this sample may be carry-over from other donors' samples. The source material was whole blood, sampled in connection with sensitization to the hapten diphenylcyclopropenone (DPC).

This CDR3 reads CASSLYTDSRGGYTF. The CDR3 DNA reads TGTGCCAGCAGTCTCTACACCGACTCCCGTGGCGGCTACACCTTC. This rearrangement joins TRBV27 to TRBJ1-2; D gene unclear. Germline V gene data show CDR1 as MNHEY and CDR2 as SMNVEV (reference sequence). The CDR3 contains 15 residues. The V and J ends lost 5 bases and 8 bases respectively, with 21 bases between them.